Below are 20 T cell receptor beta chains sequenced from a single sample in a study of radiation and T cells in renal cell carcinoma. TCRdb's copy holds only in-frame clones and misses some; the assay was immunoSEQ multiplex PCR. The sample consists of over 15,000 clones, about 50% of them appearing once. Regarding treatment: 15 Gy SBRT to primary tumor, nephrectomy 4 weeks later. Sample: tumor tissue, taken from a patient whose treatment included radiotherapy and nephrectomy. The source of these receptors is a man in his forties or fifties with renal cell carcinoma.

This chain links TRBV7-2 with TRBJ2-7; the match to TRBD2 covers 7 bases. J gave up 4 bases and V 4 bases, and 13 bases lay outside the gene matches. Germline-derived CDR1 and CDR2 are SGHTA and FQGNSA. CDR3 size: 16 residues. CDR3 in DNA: TGTGCCAGCAGCTCAGAGACGGGGGGAAACTTTTACGAGCAGTACTTC. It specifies CASSSETGGNFYEQYF.

CDR3 sequence reads: CASSSFSGSTHNEQFF. The CDR3 DNA is TGCGCCAGCAGCTCGTTTAGCGGGAGTACCCACAATGAGCAGTTCTTC. The chain joins TRBV5-1 to TRBJ2-1, with 9 bases lining up with TRBD2. The ends lost 3 bases at V and 5 bases at J; junction bases unmatched: 9. The germline CDR1 and CDR2 sequences are SGHRS and YFSETQ. The CDR3 is made up of 16 amino acids. Full variable domain (remainder filled in from reference TRBV5-1 and TRBJ2-1): KAGVTQTPRYLIKTRGQQVTLSCSPISGHRSVSWYQQTPGQGLQFLFEYFSETQRNKGNFPGRFSGRQFSNSRSEMNVSTLELGDSALYLCASSSFSGSTHNEQFFGPGTRLTVL.

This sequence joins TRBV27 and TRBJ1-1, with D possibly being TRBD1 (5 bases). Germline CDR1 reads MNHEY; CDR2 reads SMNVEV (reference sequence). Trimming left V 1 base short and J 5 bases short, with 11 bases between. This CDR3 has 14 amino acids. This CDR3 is CASSLFPWGTEAFF. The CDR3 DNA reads TGTGCCAGCAGTTTATTCCCGTGGGGGACTGAAGCTTTCTTT.

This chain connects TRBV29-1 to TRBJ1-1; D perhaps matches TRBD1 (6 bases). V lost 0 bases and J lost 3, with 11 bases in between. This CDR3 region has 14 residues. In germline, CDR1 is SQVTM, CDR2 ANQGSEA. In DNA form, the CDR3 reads TGCAGCGTTGAAGATAGGAACAGGGACACTGAAGCTTTCTTT. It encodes CSVEDRNRDTEAFF.

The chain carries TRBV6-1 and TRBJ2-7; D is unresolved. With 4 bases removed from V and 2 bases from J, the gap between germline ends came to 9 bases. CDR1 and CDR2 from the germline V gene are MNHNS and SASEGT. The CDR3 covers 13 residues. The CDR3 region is CASSVRGPYEQYF. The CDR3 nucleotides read TGTGCCAGCAGTGTTCGCGGCCCCTACGAGCAGTACTTC.

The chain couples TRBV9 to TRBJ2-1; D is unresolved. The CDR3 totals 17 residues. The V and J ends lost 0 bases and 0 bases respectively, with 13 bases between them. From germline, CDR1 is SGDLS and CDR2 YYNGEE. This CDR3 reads CASSVDWRSNSYNEQFF. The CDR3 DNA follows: TGTGCCAGCAGCGTAGATTGGCGTTCTAACTCCTACAATGAGCAGTTCTTC.

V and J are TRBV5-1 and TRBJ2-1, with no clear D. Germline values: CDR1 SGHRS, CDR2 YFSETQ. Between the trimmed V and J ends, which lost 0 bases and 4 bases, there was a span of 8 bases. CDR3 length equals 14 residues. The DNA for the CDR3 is TGCGCCAGCAGCTTGGGAGACTGGTACAATGAGCAGTTCTTC. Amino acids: CASSLGDWYNEQFF.

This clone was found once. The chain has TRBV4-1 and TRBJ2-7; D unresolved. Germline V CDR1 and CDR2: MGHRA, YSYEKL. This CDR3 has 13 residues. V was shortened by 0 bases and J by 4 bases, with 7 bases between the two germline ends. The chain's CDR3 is CASSQEPNYEQYF. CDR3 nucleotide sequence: TGCGCCAGCAGCCAAGAGCCTAATTACGAGCAGTACTTC.

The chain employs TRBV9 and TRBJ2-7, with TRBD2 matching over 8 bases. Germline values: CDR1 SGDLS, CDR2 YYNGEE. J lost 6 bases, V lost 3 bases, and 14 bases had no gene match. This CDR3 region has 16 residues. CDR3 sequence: CASSGGFFGRVGEQYF. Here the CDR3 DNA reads TGTGCCAGCAGCGGGGGATTTTTCGGGAGGGTAGGCGAGCAGTACTTC.

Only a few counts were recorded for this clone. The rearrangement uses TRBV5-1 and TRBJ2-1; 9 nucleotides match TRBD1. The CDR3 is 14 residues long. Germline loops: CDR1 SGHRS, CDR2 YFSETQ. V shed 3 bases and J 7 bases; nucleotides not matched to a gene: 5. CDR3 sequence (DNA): TGCGCCAGCAGCTGGTTACAGGGGGCGAATGAGCAGTTCTTC. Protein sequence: CASSWLQGANEQFF.

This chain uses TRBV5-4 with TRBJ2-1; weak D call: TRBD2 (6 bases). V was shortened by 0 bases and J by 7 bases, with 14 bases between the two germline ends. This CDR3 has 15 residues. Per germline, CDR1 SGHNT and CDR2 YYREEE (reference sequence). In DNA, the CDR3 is TGTGCCAGCAGCTTGGAACGGGGGATTGGAAATGAGCAGTTCTTC. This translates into CASSLERGIGNEQFF.

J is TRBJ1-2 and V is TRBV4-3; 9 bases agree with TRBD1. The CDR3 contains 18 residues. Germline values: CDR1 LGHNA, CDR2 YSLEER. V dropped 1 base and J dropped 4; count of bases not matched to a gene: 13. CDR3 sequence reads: CASSQANVRGDRAYGYTF. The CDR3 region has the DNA TGCGCCAGCAGCCAAGCCAACGTACGTGGGGACAGGGCCTATGGCTACACCTTC.

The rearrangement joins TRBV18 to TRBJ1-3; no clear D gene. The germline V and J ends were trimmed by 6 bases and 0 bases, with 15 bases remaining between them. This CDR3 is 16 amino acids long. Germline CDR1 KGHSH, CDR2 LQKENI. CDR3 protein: CASSPSELSSGNTIYF. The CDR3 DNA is TGTGCCAGCTCGCCGTCTGAACTTTCCTCTGGAAACACCATATATTTT.

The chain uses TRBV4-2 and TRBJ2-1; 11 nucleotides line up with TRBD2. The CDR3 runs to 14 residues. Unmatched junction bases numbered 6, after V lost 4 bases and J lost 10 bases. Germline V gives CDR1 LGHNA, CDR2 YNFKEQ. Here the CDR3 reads CASSRSGGAGEQFF. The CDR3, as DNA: TGTGCCAGCAGCCGTAGCGGGGGGGCCGGGGAGCAGTTCTTC.

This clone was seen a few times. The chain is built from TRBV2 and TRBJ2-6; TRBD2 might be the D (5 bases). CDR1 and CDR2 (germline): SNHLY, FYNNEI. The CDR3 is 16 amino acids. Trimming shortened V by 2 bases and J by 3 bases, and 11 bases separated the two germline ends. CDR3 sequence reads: CASSEHGAGGANVLTF. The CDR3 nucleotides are TGTGCCAGCAGTGAACATGGCGCGGGTGGGGCCAACGTCCTGACTTTC.

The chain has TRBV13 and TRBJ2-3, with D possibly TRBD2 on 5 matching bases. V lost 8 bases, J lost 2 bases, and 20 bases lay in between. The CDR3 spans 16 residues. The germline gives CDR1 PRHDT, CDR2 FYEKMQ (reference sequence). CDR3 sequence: CASSLAGNTNTDTQYF. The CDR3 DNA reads TGTGCCAGCTCCCTAGCCGGGAACACAAACACAGATACGCAGTATTTT.

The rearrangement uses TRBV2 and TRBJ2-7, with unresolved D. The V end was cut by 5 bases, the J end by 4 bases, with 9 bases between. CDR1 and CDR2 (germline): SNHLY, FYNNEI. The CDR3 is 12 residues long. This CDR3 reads CASSSDLYEQYF. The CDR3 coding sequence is TGTGCCAGCAGTTCAGACCTATACGAGCAGTACTTC.

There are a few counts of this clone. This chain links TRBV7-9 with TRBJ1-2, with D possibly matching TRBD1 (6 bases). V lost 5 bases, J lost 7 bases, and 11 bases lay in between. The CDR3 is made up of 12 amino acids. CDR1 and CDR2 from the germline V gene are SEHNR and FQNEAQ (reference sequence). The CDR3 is CASSPGTIGYTF. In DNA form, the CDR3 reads TGTGCCAGCAGCCCTGGGACAATTGGCTACACCTTC.

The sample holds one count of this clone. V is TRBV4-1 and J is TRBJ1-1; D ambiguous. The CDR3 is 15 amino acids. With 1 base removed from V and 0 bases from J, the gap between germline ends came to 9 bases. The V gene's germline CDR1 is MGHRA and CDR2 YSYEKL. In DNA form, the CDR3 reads TGCGCCAGCAGCCAAGTAGTGGGGTTGAACACTGAAGCTTTCTTT. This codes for CASSQVVGLNTEAFF.

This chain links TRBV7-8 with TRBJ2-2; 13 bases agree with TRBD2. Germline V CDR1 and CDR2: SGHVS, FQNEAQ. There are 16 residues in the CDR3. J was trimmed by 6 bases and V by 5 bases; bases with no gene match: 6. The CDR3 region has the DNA TGTGCCAGCAGCGTTGGACTAGCGGGAGTACCCGGGGAGCTGTTTTTT. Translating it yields CASSVGLAGVPGELFF. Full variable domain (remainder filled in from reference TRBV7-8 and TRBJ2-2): GAGVSQSPRYKVAKRGQDVALRCDPISGHVSLFWYQQALGQGPEFLTYFQNEAQLDKSGLPSDRFFAERPEGSVSTLKIQRTQQEDSAVYLCASSVGLAGVPGELFFGEGSRLTVL.